This entry is about one TCR beta chain. Its antigen remains unidentified. The data originate from a study of T cell repertoires in cytomegalovirus infection. Study information: Carrying CMV and the relevant HLA type showed in public TCR beta signatures. Points from the study as a whole: Across the ex vivo response, the dominant clonotypes were HLA-C-restricted CMV-specific TCR beta clonotypes.

TCRdb independently ran MiXCR on the reads; one entry per CDR3 protein. The sample lists approximately 240,000 distinct CDR3 sequences; over 9% were seen once. This TCR came from a human donor in good health (CMV status not recorded). Some clones in this sample may be carry-over from other donors' samples. Material: PBMCs.

This chain's CDR3 is CASSLPSQETQYF. Here the CDR3 DNA reads TGTGCCAGCAGTTTACCCTCTCAAGAGACCCAGTACTTC. The chain is built from TRBV11-1 and TRBJ2-5; D uncertain. V was trimmed by 6 bases and J by 2 bases, leaving 10 bases between them. This CDR3 comprises 13 residues. Germline loops: CDR1 SGHAT, CDR2 FQDESV (reference sequence).